This passage covers 13 T cell receptor beta chains from one sample sequenced in a study of blood T cell repertoires in COVID-19. The repertoire was sequenced with immunoSEQ multiplex PCR; TCRdb's copy has only in-frame clones and lacks some. This table has tens of thousands of clones, less than 85% appearing once. Sequencing was performed on peripheral blood. All receptors derive from a middle-aged man with COVID-19, enrolled during active disease.

The chain is built from TRBV19 and TRBJ1-2; D is undetermined. This CDR3 is built from 15 residues. Germline V gene data show CDR1 as LNHDA and CDR2 as SQIVND (reference sequence). V lost 3 bases and J 4 bases, leaving 15 bases between the germline ends. The CDR3 nucleotides read TGTGCCAGTAGTATTTTTTTTGAGGATCTCTATGGCTACACCTTC. It specifies CASSIFFEDLYGYTF. The full variable domain, rest sourced from reference TRBV19 and TRBJ1-2, is DGGITQSPKYLFRKEGQNVTLSCEQNLNHDAMYWYRQDPGQGLRLIYYSQIVNDFQKGDIAEGYSVSREKKESFPLTVTSAQKNPTAFYLCASSIFFEDLYGYTFGSGTRLTVV.

The rearrangement links TRBV27 to TRBJ2-1; D uncertain. V lost 6 bases and J 4 bases, leaving 22 bases between the germline ends. The CDR3 spans 17 residues. CDR1 MNHEY and CDR2 SMNVEV come from the germline V gene (reference sequence). In nucleotides, the CDR3 is TGTGCCAGCAGACAACCAGGCCTCAACAGCCCATACAATGAGCAGTTCTTC. This sequence encodes CASRQPGLNSPYNEQFF.

The gene calls are TRBV7-2 and TRBJ2-3, with 12 bases fitting TRBD2. Germline lookup yields CDR1 SGHTA and CDR2 FQGNSA. The trim removed 4 bases at V and 5 bases at J, leaving 1 base unmatched. The CDR3 has 14 amino acids. CDR3 DNA: TGTGCCAGCAGCTCGGGACTAGCGGGAGATACGCAGTATTTT. It is translated as CASSSGLAGDTQYF.

The V and J genes are TRBV7-6 and TRBJ1-3; D remains unclear. The CDR3 sequence is 16 residues long. Trimming shortened V by 1 base and J by 0 bases, and 10 bases separated the two germline ends. Germline V gives CDR1 SGHVS, CDR2 FNYEAQ. The CDR3 bases are TGTGCCAGCAGCTTAGGGCCGAATTCCTCTGGAAACACCATATATTTT. Translated, it gives CASSLGPNSSGNTIYF.

A few counts support this clone. The chain joins TRBV30 to TRBJ1-5; no reliable D call. Germline assignment: CDR1 GTSNPN and CDR2 SVGIG (reference sequence). The CDR3 has 13 residues. The V and J ends lost 2 bases and 6 bases respectively, with 11 bases between them. The DNA of the CDR3 is TGTGCCTGGAGTAGTCATCCCGGTCAGCCCCAGCATTTT. Translated: CAWSSHPGQPQHF.

The V and J genes are TRBV2 and TRBJ1-6; weak D call: TRBD1 (6 bases). The CDR3 has 15 amino acids. Germline V lookup: CDR1 SNHLY, CDR2 FYNNEI. With 4 bases removed from V and 14 bases from J, the gap between germline ends came to 21 bases. DNA for the CDR3: TGTGCCAGCAGTGTTATGGGGGTTCGTGGGGGCACCCTCCACTTT. Protein sequence: CASSVMGVRGGTLHF.

The J gene is TRBJ1-1, the V gene TRBV6-1; no reliable D call. The germline CDR1 and CDR2 sequences are MNHNS and SASEGT. CDR3 length: 14 amino acids. V lost 3 bases and J lost 4, with 12 bases in between. CDR3 sequence reads: CASSDGRVSTEAFF. The CDR3 bases are TGTGCCAGCAGTGATGGGAGGGTTTCCACTGAAGCTTTCTTT.

The rearrangement joins TRBV2 to TRBJ2-1; 7 nucleotides agree with TRBD1. After removal of 6 bases from V and 5 bases from J, the junction contained 4 bases not matched to a gene. Germline V gene data show CDR1 as SNHLY and CDR2 as FYNNEI. The CDR3 loop spans 13 amino acids. The CDR3 DNA sequence: TGTGCCAGCAGGACCGGGACAGACAATGAGCAGTTCTTC. Translation gives CASRTGTDNEQFF.

V usage is TRBV9 and J usage is TRBJ1-4, with D perhaps matching TRBD1 (5 bases). V was pared by 4 bases and J by 4 bases, with 14 bases between. The CDR3 covers 15 residues. Germline CDR1 and CDR2: SGDLS and YYNGEE. Here the CDR3 DNA reads TGTGCCAGCAGCCCCCAACATAGGGGTAATGAAAAACTGTTTTTT. Translation: CASSPQHRGNEKLFF.

The chain joins TRBV4-1 to TRBJ2-2; no definite D call. V was cut by 2 bases and J by 1 base, with 8 bases left in between. The CDR3 covers 15 residues. Germline-derived CDR1 and CDR2 are MGHRA and YSYEKL. CDR3 sequence reads: CASSQPLENTGELFF. The CDR3 nucleotides are TGCGCCAGCAGCCAACCCCTAGAGAACACCGGGGAGCTGTTTTTT.

The rearrangement joins TRBV6-2 or TRBV6-3 to TRBJ2-7; D ambiguous. The CDR3 is 11 residues long. Per the germline V gene, CDR1 is MNHEY and CDR2 is SVGEGT. Trimming removed 4 bases from V and 6 bases from J, with 7 bases in between. The CDR3 sequence: CASSLSFEQYF. DNA for the CDR3: TGTGCCAGCAGTTTGTCGTTCGAGCAGTACTTC.

The chain carries TRBV4-2 and TRBJ2-2; weak D call: TRBD2 (5 bases). CDR3 length: 14 residues. Deletions cut 0 bases from V and 4 bases from J, with 6 bases between. CDR1 and CDR2 from the germline V gene are LGHNA and YNFKEQ. The CDR3 DNA follows: TGTGCCAGCAGCCAAGAGGAGGCCACCGGGGAGCTGTTTTTT. Its translation is CASSQEEATGELFF.

The rearrangement joins TRBV9 to TRBJ1-3, with D maybe TRBD1 (5 bases). The CDR3 is 15 residues long. The germline gives CDR1 SGDLS, CDR2 YYNGEE. Trimming removed 4 bases from V and 3 bases from J, with 14 bases in between. This CDR3 reads CASSTIGGFGNTIYF. CDR3 in DNA: TGTGCCAGCAGCACCATCGGGGGTTTTGGAAACACCATATATTTT.